Listed here is a single TCR beta chain. Its antigen specificity is not known. No much larger clone exists at a distance of one base, and base qualities are not known. The library was produced with the immunoSEQ multiplex PCR assay. What TCRdb holds here is the immuneACCESS table cut down to in-frame rearrangements. Part of the clones is not present; checked against another copy, under half of the missing clones reflect an unresolved V gene, and the others are unexplained. In this sample the table shows almost 85,000 clones, more than 65% of which occur a single time. The ten largest clones add up to about 9.9% of the sample. This specimen belongs to a study of control samples from healthy donors and cancer patients (dated by TCRdb to the early 2020s). The CDR3, cysteine through phenylalanine, is 15 amino acids long. Only the CDR3 region is kept as DNA, spanning 45 bases read in frame from base 1. Sequences MNHEY (CDR1) and SVGAGI (CDR2) are obtained from the germline V gene. V drops 6 bases and J drops 0 bases, leaving 12 bases in between.

The V and J segments used are TRBV6-5 and TRBJ2-1, with the D gene call left open. The clonotype originates from a man between 60 and 75 years old with head and neck cancer. Source material: PBMCs. The CDR3 region has the sequence CASRMGFLSYNEQFF. DNA sequence: TGTGCCAGCAGGATGGGGTTCCTCTCCTACAATGAGCAGTTCTTC.